This paragraph reports one T cell receptor (beta chain). The data derive from a study of blood T cell repertoires in COVID-19. Study as a whole: The United States, Italy and Spain provided the acute and convalescent COVID-19 samples. In each case, the material was cDNA or gDNA derived from T cells, B-cell-depleted T cells, or PBMCs.

Authors' processing steps: Nucleated cell number was recorded as an estimate derived from reference gene primer amplification. Repertoires were generated with immunoSEQ multiplex PCR, while TCRdb's copy carries only in-frame clones and drops some. V, J and clone size are those of that table, while D and trimming were read from the DNA. This sample carries about 410,000 clones, roughly 90% of them seen once, and the ten largest clones take roughly 1.6%. The ends lost 5 bases at V and 6 bases at J; junction bases unmatched: 2. The germline gives CDR1 MNHEY, CDR2 SMNVEV (reference sequence). The CDR3 sequence is 12 residues long.

This chain links TRBV27 with TRBJ1-1; TRBD1 matches at 8 bases. The source material was peripheral blood. The TCR comes from a woman in her 40s with COVID-19, enrolled during active disease. The CDR3 coding sequence is TGTGCCAGCAGTCAGGACAGGGCTGAAGCTTTCTTT. Protein sequence: CASSQDRAEAFF.